These 23 T cell receptor beta chains share one sample of origin, sequenced in a study of cytomegalovirus exposure and HLA in healthy donors. The PCR contained 60 Vbeta and 13 Jbeta primers. TCRdb keeps only in-frame clones here, not all; method: immunoSEQ multiplex PCR. The top ten clones hold roughly 4% of a sample with about 97,000 clones, roughly four fifths of them seen once. Sequencing was performed on PBMCs. All receptors derive from a man in his forties or fifties in good health and CMV-seronegative.

The rearrangement uses TRBV7-8 and TRBJ2-7; 9 bases align to TRBD2. The length of the CDR3 is 17 residues. V was pared by 1 base and J by 0 bases, with 7 bases of the junction left unmatched. Germline CDR1 reads SGHVS; CDR2 reads FQNEAQ. CDR3 DNA: TGTGCCAGCAGCTTAGGGCTAGCGGGGAGTAACTCCTACGAGCAGTACTTC. This translates into CASSLGLAGSNSYEQYF.

The V and J genes are TRBV5-4 and TRBJ1-2, with 8 positions matching TRBD1. This CDR3 region has 14 residues. Looked up from germline, CDR1 is SGHNT and CDR2 is YYREEE (reference sequence). V dropped 4 bases and J dropped 7; count of bases not matched to a gene: 9. CDR3 loop: CASSGTDRGGGYTF. The CDR3, as DNA: TGTGCCAGCAGCGGGACCGACAGGGGCGGTGGCTACACCTTC.

The rearrangement uses TRBV18 and TRBJ1-1, with D possibly being TRBD1 (5 bases). V was shortened by 3 bases and J by 6 bases, with 8 bases between the two germline ends. The CDR3 covers 12 residues. Germline-derived CDR1 and CDR2 are KGHSH and LQKENI. CDR3 coding DNA: TGTGCCAGCTCACCCGACAGTTCTGAAGCTTTCTTT. This translates into CASSPDSSEAFF. Full variable domain (outside the CDR3, taken from reference TRBV18 and TRBJ1-1): NAGVMQNPRHLVRRRGQEARLRCSPMKGHSHVYWYRQLPEEGLKFMVYLQKENIIDESGMPKERFSAEFPKEGPSILRIQQVVRGDSAAYFCASSPDSSEAFFGQGTRLTVV.

V is TRBV4-3 and J is TRBJ2-7, with 7 bases that match TRBD1. CDR3 length: 16 amino acids. Germline V gives CDR1 LGHNA, CDR2 YSLEER. V was clipped by 0 bases and J by 5 bases; unmatched bases: 10. This CDR3 reads CASSQDPRQGRHEQYF. In DNA form, the CDR3 reads TGCGCCAGCAGCCAAGACCCCAGACAGGGTCGGCACGAGCAGTACTTC.

The DNA for the CDR3 is TGCGCCAGCAGCCAAGATCGGACAGGGCGGTACGAGCAGTACTTC. Its translation: CASSQDRTGRYEQYF. J is TRBJ2-7 and V is TRBV4-3, with TRBD1 matching over 8 bases. V shed 0 bases and J 4 bases; nucleotides not matched to a gene: 5. The germline V gene has CDR1 LGHNA and CDR2 YSLEER. The CDR3 has 15 amino acids.

The genes are TRBV5-1 and TRBJ2-7; tentatively, D is TRBD2 (6 bases). The CDR3 is 13 residues long. Deletions cut 2 bases from V and 2 bases from J, with 8 bases between. Per the germline V gene, CDR1 is SGHRS and CDR2 is YFSETQ. The CDR3, as DNA: TGCGCCAGCAGCTTTGCGGGGACCTACGAGCAGTACTTC. Its protein is CASSFAGTYEQYF.

The chain's CDR3 is CASSLPDTEAFF. As DNA, the CDR3 is TGTGCCAGCAGCTTGCCCGACACTGAAGCTTTCTTT. The chain has TRBV5-4 and TRBJ1-1; no clear D gene. The germline V and J ends were trimmed by 1 base and 3 bases, with 4 bases remaining between them. The CDR3 sequence is 12 residues long. Germline CDR1 is SGHNT and CDR2 is YYREEE (reference sequence). The variable domain in full, completed from reference TRBV5-4 and TRBJ1-1, reads ETGVTQSPTHLIKTRGQQVTLRCSSQSGHNTVSWYQQALGQGPQFIFQYYREEENGRGNFPPRFSGLQFPNYSSELNVNALELDDSALYLCASSLPDTEAFFGQGTRLTVV.

This rearrangement joins TRBV6-1 to TRBJ1-5; unclear D gene. V gave up 0 bases and J gave up 4 bases, with 22 bases separating them. Per germline, CDR1 MNHNS and CDR2 SASEGT. The CDR3 is made up of 19 amino acids. In DNA form, the CDR3 reads TGTGCCAGCAGTGAAGCTAGGTTCGGCGGGGAGGGATATAATCAGCCCCAGCATTTT. Protein: CASSEARFGGEGYNQPQHF.

This chain uses TRBV29-1 with TRBJ1-2; the D gene is possibly TRBD1 (5 bases). The CDR3 spans 13 residues. V lost 7 bases and J lost 3, with 15 bases in between. Germline-derived CDR1 and CDR2 are SQVTM and ANQGSEA. The CDR3 spells CSDTQGLDYGYTF. The CDR3 coding sequence is TGCAGCGACACCCAGGGCTTGGACTATGGCTACACCTTC. Full variable domain (missing parts from reference TRBV29-1 and TRBJ1-2): SAVISQKPSRDICQRGTSLTIQCQVDSQVTMMFWYRQQPGQSLTLIATANQGSEATYESGFVIDKFPISRPNLTFSTLTVSNMSPEDSSIYLCSDTQGLDYGYTFGSGTRLTVV.

The chain is built from TRBV6-1 and TRBJ1-3, with 12 bases that match TRBD1. This CDR3 is built from 14 residues. The germline CDR1 and CDR2 sequences are MNHNS and SASEGT. V was pared by 3 bases and J by 7 bases, with 1 base of the junction left unmatched. For the CDR3, the DNA is TGTGCCAGCAGTGAGGGACAGGGGGCGAACACCATATATTTT. Its translation: CASSEGQGANTIYF.

V gene TRBV5-6 combines with J gene TRBJ1-1; no clear D. This CDR3 has 13 amino acids. The germline V gene has CDR1 SGHDT and CDR2 YYEEEE. V was clipped by 3 bases and J by 5 bases, with 11 bases between them. The CDR3 spells CASSSSGGTEAFF. In nucleotides, the CDR3 is TGTGCCAGCAGCTCGAGCGGAGGGACTGAAGCTTTCTTT.

The chain has TRBV6-1 and TRBJ2-7; the D gene is possibly TRBD1 (7 bases). The CDR3 contains 15 residues. Germline CDR1 MNHNS, CDR2 SASEGT. The V and J ends lost 0 bases and 2 bases respectively, with 11 bases between them. CDR3 loop: CASSEAEGAAYEQYF. The CDR3 DNA reads TGTGCCAGCAGTGAAGCGGAGGGGGCCGCCTACGAGCAGTACTTC.

The J gene is TRBJ1-1, the V gene TRBV2; 8 nucleotides align to TRBD1. The ends lost 6 bases at V and 1 base at J; junction bases unmatched: 4. CDR3 length equals 14 residues. Looked up from germline, CDR1 is SNHLY and CDR2 is FYNNEI. CDR3 region: CASRPTGANTEAFF. The DNA of the CDR3 is TGTGCCAGCAGACCGACAGGGGCGAACACTGAAGCTTTCTTT.

The chain employs TRBV6-5 and TRBJ2-5; 7 positions match TRBD2. V was pared by 2 bases and J by 7 bases, with 10 bases of the junction left unmatched. This CDR3 region has 15 residues. From germline, CDR1 is MNHEY and CDR2 SVGAGI. CDR3 coding DNA: TGTGCCAGCAGTTACAGTACTAGCGCCACGGGGACCCAGTACTTC. Its protein is CASSYSTSATGTQYF.

This clone occurred once. The J gene is TRBJ1-5, the V gene TRBV7-2; 8 nucleotides match TRBD1. V trimming: 5 bases; J trimming: 5 bases; junction bases outside the gene matches: 14. The CDR3 is 17 residues long. The germline V gene encodes CDR1 SGHTA and CDR2 FQGNSA. CDR3 in amino acids: CASSPRGGQEIYQPQHF. In nucleotides, the CDR3 is TGTGCCAGCAGCCCACGTGGGGGACAGGAGATTTATCAGCCCCAGCATTTT.

The chain carries TRBV7-2 and TRBJ2-3, with 10 bases that match TRBD2. The CDR3 is 16 residues long. Germline V gene lookup returns CDR1 SGHTA and CDR2 FQGNSA. With 6 bases clipped from V and 4 bases from J, the junction kept 10 bases outside the gene matches. Here the CDR3 DNA reads TGTGCCAGCAGAGACCAGCGGGGGGGCCGGGCAGATACGCAGTATTTT. This encodes CASRDQRGGRADTQYF.

This sequence joins TRBV7-2 and TRBJ2-7, with a weak D call TRBD1 (5 bases). The CDR3 is made up of 13 amino acids. Germline CDR1 is SGHTA and CDR2 is FQGNSA. The V end lost 1 base, the J end lost 9 bases, and 13 bases lay between the germline ends. CDR3 residues: CASSLVDTGVQYF. The CDR3 DNA sequence: TGTGCCAGCAGCTTAGTGGACACGGGTGTGCAGTACTTC. Full variable domain (rest looked up from reference TRBV7-2 and TRBJ2-7): GAGVSQSPSNKVTEKGKDVELRCDPISGHTALYWYRQSLGQGLEFLIYFQGNSAPDKSGLPSDRFSAERTGGSVSTLTIQRTQQEDSAVYLCASSLVDTGVQYFGPGTRLTVT.

This chain joins TRBV29-1 and TRBJ2-2; unclear D gene. Per the germline V gene, CDR1 is SQVTM and CDR2 is ANQGSEA. V was trimmed by 2 bases and J by 1 base, leaving 5 bases between them. The CDR3 has 13 amino acids. For the CDR3, the DNA is TGCAGCGTTGAATGGCAGAACACCGGGGAGCTGTTTTTT. This gives the protein CSVEWQNTGELFF.

The chain links TRBV6-5 to TRBJ1-2; 8 nucleotides line up with TRBD1. This CDR3 spans 14 amino acids. J was trimmed by 4 bases and V by 2 bases; bases with no gene match: 3. The germline V gene has CDR1 MNHEY and CDR2 SVGAGI. The CDR3 DNA reads as TGTGCCAGCAGTTACCTAGGACAGGGCTATGGCTACACCTTC. Its translation is CASSYLGQGYGYTF.

The chain has TRBV5-1 and TRBJ2-7, with 7 bases aligning to TRBD1. V was clipped by 3 bases and J by 1 base; unmatched bases: 10. Per germline, CDR1 SGHRS and CDR2 YFSETQ. The CDR3 length is 16 residues. CDR3 region: CASSSPQGVGSYEQYF. The DNA of the CDR3 is TGCGCCAGCAGCTCCCCCCAGGGGGTGGGATCCTACGAGCAGTACTTC. The variable domain in full, completed from reference TRBV5-1 and TRBJ2-7, reads KAGVTQTPRYLIKTRGQQVTLSCSPISGHRSVSWYQQTPGQGLQFLFEYFSETQRNKGNFPGRFSGRQFSNSRSEMNVSTLELGDSALYLCASSSPQGVGSYEQYFGPGTRLTVT.

The gene calls are TRBV18 and TRBJ2-3, with unresolved D. CDR3 size: 13 residues. The germline gives CDR1 KGHSH, CDR2 LQKENI. Between the trimmed V and J ends, which lost 4 bases and 0 bases, there was a span of 5 bases. The CDR3 nucleotides are TGTGCCAGCTCACAACATAGCACAGATACGCAGTATTTT. As protein: CASSQHSTDTQYF.

This sequence joins TRBV19 and TRBJ2-7; TRBD2 might be the D (6 bases). CDR1 is LNHDA and CDR2 is SQIVND in the germline V gene (reference sequence). The CDR3 length is 15 residues. V dropped 6 bases and J dropped 4 bases, with 19 bases sitting between them. DNA for the CDR3: TGTGCCAGTAGCCCAGCGGGTTTCCCCCCTTACGAGCAGTACTTC. Translation gives CASSPAGFPPYEQYF.

The chain recombines TRBV6-5 with TRBJ2-7; a possible D gene is TRBD1 (5 bases). The CDR3 extends over 13 amino acids. The germline CDR1 and CDR2 sequences are MNHEY and SVGAGI. Trimming pared 4 bases from V and 4 bases from J, leaving 11 bases between. The CDR3 sequence: CASSSRGRYEQYF. The CDR3 DNA is TGTGCCAGCAGTTCAAGGGGTCGGTACGAGCAGTACTTC.